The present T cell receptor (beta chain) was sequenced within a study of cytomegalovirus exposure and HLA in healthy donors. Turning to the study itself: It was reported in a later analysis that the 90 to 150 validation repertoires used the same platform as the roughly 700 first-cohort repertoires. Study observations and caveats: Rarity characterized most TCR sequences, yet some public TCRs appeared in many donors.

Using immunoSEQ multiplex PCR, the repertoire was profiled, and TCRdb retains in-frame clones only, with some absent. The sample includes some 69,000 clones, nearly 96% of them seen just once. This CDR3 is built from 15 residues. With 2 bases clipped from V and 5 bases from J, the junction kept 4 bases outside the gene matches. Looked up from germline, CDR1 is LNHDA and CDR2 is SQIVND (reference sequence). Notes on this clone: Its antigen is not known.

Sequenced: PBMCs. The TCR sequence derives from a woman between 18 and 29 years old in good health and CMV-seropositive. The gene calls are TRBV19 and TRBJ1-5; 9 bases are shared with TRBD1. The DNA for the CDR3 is TGTGCCAGTAGTATAAGGGACAGGGTCGATCAGCCCCAGCATTTT. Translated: CASSIRDRVDQPQHF.